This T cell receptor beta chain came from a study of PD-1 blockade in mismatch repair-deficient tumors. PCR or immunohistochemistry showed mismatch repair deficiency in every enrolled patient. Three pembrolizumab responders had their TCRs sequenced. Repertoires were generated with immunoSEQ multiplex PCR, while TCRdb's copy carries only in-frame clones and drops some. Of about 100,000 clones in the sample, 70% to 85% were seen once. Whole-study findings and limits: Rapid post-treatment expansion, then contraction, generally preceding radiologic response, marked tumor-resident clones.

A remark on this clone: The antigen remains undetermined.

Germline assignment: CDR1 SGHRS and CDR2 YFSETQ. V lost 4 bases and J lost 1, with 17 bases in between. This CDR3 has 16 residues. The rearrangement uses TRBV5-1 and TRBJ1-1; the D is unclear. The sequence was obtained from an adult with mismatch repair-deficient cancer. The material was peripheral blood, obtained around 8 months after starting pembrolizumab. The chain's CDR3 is CASSPLRMEKNTEAFF. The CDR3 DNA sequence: TGCGCCAGCAGCCCGCTGAGGATGGAGAAGAACACTGAAGCTTTCTTT.